This T cell receptor (beta chain) was captured by sequencing in a study of cytomegalovirus exposure and HLA in healthy donors. The germline V gene encodes CDR1 KGHSH and CDR2 LQKENI. V lost 5 bases, J lost 5 bases, and 9 bases lay in between. The CDR3 loop spans 13 amino acids. The PCR contained 60 Vbeta and 13 Jbeta primers. Clones were read by immunoSEQ multiplex PCR, and TCRdb kept only the in-frame ones, dropping some. The table lists 75,000 to 90,000 clones, around 77% of them singletons. The TCR sequence derives from a man aged 45-60 years in good health and CMV-seronegative. Sequences were obtained from PBMCs. J is TRBJ1-4 and V is TRBV18; D possibly corresponds to TRBD1 (6 bases). This CDR3 reads CASSTTGNEKLFF. In nucleotides, the CDR3 is TGTGCCAGCTCAACAACAGGGAATGAAAAACTGTTTTTT.